In its sample, the clone carrying this T cell receptor (beta chain) was seen a few times. Its target is not known. This CDR3 is built from 15 residues. V dropped 1 base and J dropped 0 bases, with 7 bases sitting between them. The germline gives CDR1 KGHSH, CDR2 LQKENI. The assay was immunoSEQ multiplex PCR, and TCRdb's table has in-frame clones only and misses some. The sample has 4,000 or so clones; approximately 72% are singletons. Sequencing used one aliquot of 500,000 or so cells per fraction. This sample is part of a study of coeliac disease. Study-level background: Coeliac patients had newly diagnosed active disease, refractory type I disease, or gluten-free diet control. Without high-resolution HLA typing, biased TRBV7-2 usage was examined as a proof of principle.

Findings and caveats of the study: In active celiac disease, intraepithelial and lamina propria TRB and TRG repertoires were less clonal than controls. Few TRB amino acid sequences were shared between samples; most were unique.

This chain connects TRBV18 to TRBJ1-5; the D is unclear. Sequenced material: intraepithelial lymphocytes from the gut. The TCR comes from a woman aged 60 to 75 with active celiac disease. CDR3 DNA sequence: TGTGCCAGCTCACCACGAGGATTTAGCAATCAGCCCCAGCATTTT. It specifies CASSPRGFSNQPQHF.